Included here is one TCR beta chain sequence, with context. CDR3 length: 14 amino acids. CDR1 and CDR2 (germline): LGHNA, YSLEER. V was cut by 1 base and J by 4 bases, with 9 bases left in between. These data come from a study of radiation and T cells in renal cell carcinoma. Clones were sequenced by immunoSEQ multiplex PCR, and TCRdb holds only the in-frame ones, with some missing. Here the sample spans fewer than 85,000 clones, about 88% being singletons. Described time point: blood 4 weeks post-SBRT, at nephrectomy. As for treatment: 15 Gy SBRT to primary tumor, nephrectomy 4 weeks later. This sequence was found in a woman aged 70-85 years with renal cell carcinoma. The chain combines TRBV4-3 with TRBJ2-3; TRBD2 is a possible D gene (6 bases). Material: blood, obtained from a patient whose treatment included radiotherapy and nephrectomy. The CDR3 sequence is CASSQGLEPDTQYF. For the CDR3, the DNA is TGCGCCAGCAGCCAAGGACTAGAACCAGATACGCAGTATTTT.